This paragraph reports one TCR beta chain. The source of the sample is a study of cytotoxic CD8 clonotypes in ibrutinib-treated CLL. Deletions cut 7 bases from V and 3 bases from J, with 8 bases between. The germline CDR1 and CDR2 sequences are DFQATT and SNEGSKA (reference sequence). The CDR3 loop spans 11 amino acids. Sequencing was performed with immunoSEQ multiplex PCR; in TCRdb, only in-frame clones are kept and a portion is missing. The sample has approximately 300,000 clones, around four fifths seen once. This clonotype was sampled from a human donor with chronic lymphocytic leukemia. This chain connects TRBV20-1 to TRBJ2-3; D gene ambiguous. Here the sequenced sample was PBMCs, taken before ibrutinib treatment. The CDR3 protein is CSVSGTDTQYF. Written as DNA, the CDR3 is TGCAGTGTCTCCGGGACAGATACGCAGTATTTT.